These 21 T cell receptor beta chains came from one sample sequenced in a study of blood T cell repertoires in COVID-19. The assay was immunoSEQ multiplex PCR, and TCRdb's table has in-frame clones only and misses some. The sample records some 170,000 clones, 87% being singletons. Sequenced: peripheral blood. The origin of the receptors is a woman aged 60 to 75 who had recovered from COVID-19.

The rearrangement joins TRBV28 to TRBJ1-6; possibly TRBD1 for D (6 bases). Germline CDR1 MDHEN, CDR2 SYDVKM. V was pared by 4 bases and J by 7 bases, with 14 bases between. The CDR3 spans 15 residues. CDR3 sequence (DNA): TGTGCCAGCAGTTCACCGACAGGTCCGAATTCACCCCTCCACTTT. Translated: CASSSPTGPNSPLHF.

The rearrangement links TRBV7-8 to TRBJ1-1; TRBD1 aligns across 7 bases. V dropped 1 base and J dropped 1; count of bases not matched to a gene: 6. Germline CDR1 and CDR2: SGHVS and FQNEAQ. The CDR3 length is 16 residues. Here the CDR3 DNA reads TGTGCCAGCAGCTTAGGTTACAGGGGTAAGAACACTGAAGCTTTCTTT. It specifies CASSLGYRGKNTEAFF. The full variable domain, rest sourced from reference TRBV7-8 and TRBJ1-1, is GAGVSQSPRYKVAKRGQDVALRCDPISGHVSLFWYQQALGQGPEFLTYFQNEAQLDKSGLPSDRFFAERPEGSVSTLKIQRTQQEDSAVYLCASSLGYRGKNTEAFFGQGTRLTVV.

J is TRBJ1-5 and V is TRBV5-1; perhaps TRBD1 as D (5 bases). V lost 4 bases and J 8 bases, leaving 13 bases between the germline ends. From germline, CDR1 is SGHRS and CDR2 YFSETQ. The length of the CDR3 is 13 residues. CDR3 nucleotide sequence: TGCGCCAGCAGCGAGATTCCGGGGGAGCCCCAGCATTTT. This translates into CASSEIPGEPQHF.

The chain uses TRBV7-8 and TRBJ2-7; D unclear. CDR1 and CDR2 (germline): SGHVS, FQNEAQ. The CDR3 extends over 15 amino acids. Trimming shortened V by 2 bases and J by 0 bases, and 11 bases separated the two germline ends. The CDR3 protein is CASSLSWAYSYEQYF. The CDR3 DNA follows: TGTGCCAGCAGCTTATCTTGGGCCTACTCCTACGAGCAGTACTTC. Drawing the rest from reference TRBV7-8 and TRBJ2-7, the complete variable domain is GAGVSQSPRYKVAKRGQDVALRCDPISGHVSLFWYQQALGQGPEFLTYFQNEAQLDKSGLPSDRFFAERPEGSVSTLKIQRTQQEDSAVYLCASSLSWAYSYEQYFGPGTRLTVT.

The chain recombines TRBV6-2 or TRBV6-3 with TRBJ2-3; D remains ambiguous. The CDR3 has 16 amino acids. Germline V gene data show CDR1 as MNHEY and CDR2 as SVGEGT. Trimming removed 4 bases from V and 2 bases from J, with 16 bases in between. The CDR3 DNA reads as TGTGCCAGCAGTTTCTCTCGACTGGGTAACACAGATACGCAGTATTTT. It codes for CASSFSRLGNTDTQYF.

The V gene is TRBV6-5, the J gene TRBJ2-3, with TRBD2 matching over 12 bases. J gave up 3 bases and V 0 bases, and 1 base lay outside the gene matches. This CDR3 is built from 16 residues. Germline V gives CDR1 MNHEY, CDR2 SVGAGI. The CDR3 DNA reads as TGTGCCAGCAGTTACTCACTAGCGGGGGGTACAGATACGCAGTATTTT. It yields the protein CASSYSLAGGTDTQYF.

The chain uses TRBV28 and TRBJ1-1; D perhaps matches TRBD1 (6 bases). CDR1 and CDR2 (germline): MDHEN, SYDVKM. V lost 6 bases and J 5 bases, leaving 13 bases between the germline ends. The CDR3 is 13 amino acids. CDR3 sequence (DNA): TGTGCCAGCAGAAAGGGGGAAGTGACTGAAGCTTTCTTT. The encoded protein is CASRKGEVTEAFF.

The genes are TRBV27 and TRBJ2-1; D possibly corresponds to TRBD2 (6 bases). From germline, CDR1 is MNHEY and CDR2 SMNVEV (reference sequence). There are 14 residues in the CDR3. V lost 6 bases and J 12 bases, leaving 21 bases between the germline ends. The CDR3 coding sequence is TGTGCCAGCAGCCCTCGGGACTCCTCCTCGGTGCAGTTCTTC. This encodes CASSPRDSSSVQFF.

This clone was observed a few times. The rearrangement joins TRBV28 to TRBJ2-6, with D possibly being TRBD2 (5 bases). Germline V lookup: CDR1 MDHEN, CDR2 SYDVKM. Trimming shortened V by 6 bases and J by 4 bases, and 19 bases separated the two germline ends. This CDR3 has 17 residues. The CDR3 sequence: CASRRESLLAGANVLTF. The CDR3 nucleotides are TGTGCCAGCAGACGCGAGTCTCTTCTAGCCGGGGCCAACGTCCTGACTTTC.

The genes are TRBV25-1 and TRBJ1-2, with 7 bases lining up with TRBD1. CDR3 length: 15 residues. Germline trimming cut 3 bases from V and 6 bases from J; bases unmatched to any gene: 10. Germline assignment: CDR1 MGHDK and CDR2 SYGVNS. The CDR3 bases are TGTGCCAGCAGTGAGCCCGACAGGGTGTATGATGGCTACACCTTC. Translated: CASSEPDRVYDGYTF.

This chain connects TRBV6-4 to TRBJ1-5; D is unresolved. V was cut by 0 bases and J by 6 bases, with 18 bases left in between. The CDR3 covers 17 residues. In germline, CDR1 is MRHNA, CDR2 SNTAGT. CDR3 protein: CASSDSIQPILGQPQHF. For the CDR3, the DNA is TGTGCCAGCAGTGACTCGATACAGCCTATTCTTGGTCAGCCCCAGCATTTT.

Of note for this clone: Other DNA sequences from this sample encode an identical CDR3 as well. Here the CDR3 DNA reads TGTGCCAGCAGTTTAGGTCAGGGGCAGCCCCAGCATTTT. Its protein product is CASSLGQGQPQHF. J is TRBJ1-5 and V is TRBV12-3 or TRBV12-4; possibly TRBD1 for D (6 bases). This CDR3 contains 13 residues. Trimming cost V 1 base and J 7 bases, with 8 bases left between them.

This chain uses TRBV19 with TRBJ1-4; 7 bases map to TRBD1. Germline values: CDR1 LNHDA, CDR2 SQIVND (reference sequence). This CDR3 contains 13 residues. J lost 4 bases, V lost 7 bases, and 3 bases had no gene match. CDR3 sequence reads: CASMTGFNEKLFF. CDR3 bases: TGTGCCAGTATGACAGGGTTTAATGAAAAACTGTTTTTT.

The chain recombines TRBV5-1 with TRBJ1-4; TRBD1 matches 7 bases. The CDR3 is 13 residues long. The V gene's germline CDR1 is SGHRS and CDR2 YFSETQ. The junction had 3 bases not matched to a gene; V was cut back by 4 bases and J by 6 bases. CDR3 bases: TGCGCCAGCAGCCGACAGGGAGATGAAAAACTGTTTTTT. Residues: CASSRQGDEKLFF.

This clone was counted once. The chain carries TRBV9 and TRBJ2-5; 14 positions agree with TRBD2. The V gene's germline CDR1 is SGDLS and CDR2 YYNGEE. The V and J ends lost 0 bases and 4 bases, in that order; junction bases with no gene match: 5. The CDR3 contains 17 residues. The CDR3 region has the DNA TGTGCCAGCAGCGTAGCCCCCGGGACTAGCGGGGGAGAGACCCAGTACTTC. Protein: CASSVAPGTSGGETQYF.

The CDR3 reads CASSHASDRGNYGYTF. The DNA of the CDR3 is TGTGCCAGCAGCCATGCGTCGGACAGGGGAAACTATGGCTACACCTTC. The chain carries TRBV3-1 (or the pseudogene TRBV3-2) and TRBJ1-2, with 9 bases fitting TRBD1. Looked up from germline, CDR1 is LGHDT and CDR2 is YNNKEL (reference sequence). The trim removed 3 bases at V and 2 bases at J, leaving 7 bases unmatched. The length of the CDR3 is 16 residues.

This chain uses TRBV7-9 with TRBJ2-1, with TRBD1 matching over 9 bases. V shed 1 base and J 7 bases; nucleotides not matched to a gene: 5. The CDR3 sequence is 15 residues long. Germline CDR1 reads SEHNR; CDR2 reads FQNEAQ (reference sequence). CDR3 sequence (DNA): TGTGCCAGCAGCTTAGTACAGGGGGCGCGGAATGAGCAGTTCTTC. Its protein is CASSLVQGARNEQFF. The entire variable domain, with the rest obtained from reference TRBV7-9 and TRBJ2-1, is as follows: DTGVSQNPRHKITKRGQNVTFRCDPISEHNRLYWYRQTLGQGPEFLTYFQNEAQLEKSRLLSDRFSAERPKGSFSTLEIQRTEQGDSAMYLCASSLVQGARNEQFFGPGTRLTVL.

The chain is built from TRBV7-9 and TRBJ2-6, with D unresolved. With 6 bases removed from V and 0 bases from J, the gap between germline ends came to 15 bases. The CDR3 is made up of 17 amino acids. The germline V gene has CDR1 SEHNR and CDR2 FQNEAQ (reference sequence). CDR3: CASRPPFRSSGANVLTF. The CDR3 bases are TGTGCCAGCAGACCCCCCTTTAGGAGCTCTGGGGCCAACGTCCTGACTTTC.

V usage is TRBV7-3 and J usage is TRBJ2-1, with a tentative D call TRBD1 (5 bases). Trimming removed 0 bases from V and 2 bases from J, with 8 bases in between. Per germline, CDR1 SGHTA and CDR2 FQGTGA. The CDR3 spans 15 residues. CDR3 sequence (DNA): TGTGCCAGCAGCTTAACGTCGGACACCTACAATGAGCAGTTCTTC. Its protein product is CASSLTSDTYNEQFF. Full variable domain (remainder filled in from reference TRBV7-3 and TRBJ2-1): GAGVSQTPSNKVTEKGKYVELRCDPISGHTALYWYRQSLGQGPEFLIYFQGTGAADDSGLPNDRFFAVRPEGSVSTLKIQRTERGDSAVYLCASSLTSDTYNEQFFGPGTRLTVL.

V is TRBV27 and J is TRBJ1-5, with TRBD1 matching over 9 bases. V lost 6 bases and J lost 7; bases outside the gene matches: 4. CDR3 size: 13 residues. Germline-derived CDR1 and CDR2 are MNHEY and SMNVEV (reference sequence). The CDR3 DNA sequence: TGTGCCAGCAGCTCACAGGGGGCCCAGCCCCAGCATTTT. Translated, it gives CASSSQGAQPQHF.

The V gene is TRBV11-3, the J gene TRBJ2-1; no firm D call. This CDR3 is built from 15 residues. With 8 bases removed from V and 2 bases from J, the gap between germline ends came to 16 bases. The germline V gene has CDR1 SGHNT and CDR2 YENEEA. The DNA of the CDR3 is TGTGCCAGCTCTGTCGGTGGCGGTCCCTACAATGAGCAGTTCTTC. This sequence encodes CASSVGGGPYNEQFF.